The rows below give T cell receptor beta chains drawn from one sample of a study of cytomegalovirus exposure and HLA in healthy donors. This table comes from immunoSEQ multiplex PCR, and its TCRdb copy is limited to in-frame clones, with some not included. The data hold more than 110,000 clones, with approximately 94% observed a single time. The source material was PBMCs. These receptors were taken from a man younger than 35 in good health and CMV-seropositive. Each CDR3 is given with its conserved first and last residue. D genes are given only for firm matches. Clone size is given for some rows only: seen once, a few or many times, or a class if the clone is expanded.

NA TRBJ1-1 NA TRBV25-1 TGTGCCAGCAGAGGGGGGAACACTGAAGCTTTCTTT CASRGGNTEAFF
NA TRBJ2-7 TRBD2 TRBV14 TGTGCCAGCAGCCAATTTCGGACTAGCGGCACCTACGAGCAGTACTTC CASSQFRTSGTYEQYF
NA TRBJ2-2 TRBD1 TRBV9 TGTGCCAGCAGCGTGAGAGGACAGGGATCTACCGGGGAGCTGTTTTTT CASSVRGQGSTGELFF
NA TRBJ2-2 TRBD2 TRBV5-1 TGCGCCAGCAGCCCGGTTACTAGCGGGAGGGCCGGGACCGGGGAGCTGTTTTTT CASSPVTSGRAGTGELFF
NA TRBJ2-1 TRBD2 TRBV5-4 TGTGCCAGCAGCTTGGGGCTAGCGGGAGGCAATGAGCAGTTCTTC CASSLGLAGGNEQFF
NA TRBJ1-1 NA TRBV6-4 TGTGCCAGCAGTGACGACTGGAACACTGAAGCTTTCTTT CASSDDWNTEAFF
NA TRBJ2-3 NA TRBV27 TGTGCCAGCAGTACCGGGACAGATACGCAGTATTTT CASSTGTDTQYF
NA TRBJ2-3 TRBD2 TRBV9 TGTGCCAGCAGCGCGGGACTAGCGGGAGACGGGACAGATACGCAGTATTTT CASSAGLAGDGTDTQYF
NA TRBJ2-1 TRBD1 TRBV27 TGTGCCAGCAGTTGGGACAGGAGCAATGAGCAGTTCTTC CASSWDRSNEQFF
NA TRBJ1-2 TRBD1 TRBV19 TGTGCCAGTAGTATCGACAGGGCGACCCGCTACACCTTC CASSIDRATRYTF
NA TRBJ2-1 NA TRBV30 TGTGCCTGTAAGGGGGAGAGGATTTACAATGAGCAGTTCTTC CACKGERIYNEQFF
NA TRBJ1-6 NA TRBV7-8 TGTGCCAGCAGCTTAGGGCGGGGGGGGAATTCACCCCTCCACTTT CASSLGRGGNSPLHF
NA TRBJ2-1 TRBD2 TRBV6-1 TGTGCCTTAAGACTAGCGGAATACAATGAGCAGTTCTTC CALRLAEYNEQFF
NA TRBJ2-5 TRBD1 TRBV29-1 TGCAGCGGTAGGGGGCTCCAAGAGACCCAGTACTTC CSGRGLQETQYF
NA TRBJ2-7 NA TRBV28 TGTGCCAGCAGTTCCCCCGACAGGAGGTCCTACGAGCAGTACTTC CASSSPDRRSYEQYF
few TRBJ2-2 TRBD1 TRBV27 TGTGCCAGCAGTTTATACAGGGGGAAATCGGGAACTAACACCGGGGAGCTGTTTTTT CASSLYRGKSGTNTGELFF
NA TRBJ1-4 NA TRBV28 TGTGCCAGCAGTTTCCGTAGAATCCGGACTAATGAAAAACTGTTTTTT CASSFRRIRTNEKLFF
NA TRBJ1-1 NA TRBV29-1 TGCAGCGTCGTCGGACAGATGAACACTGAAGCTTTCTTT CSVVGQMNTEAFF
NA TRBJ2-1 TRBD2 TRBV6-6 TGTGCCAGCAGTACCGTTAGCGGGAGGGACAATGAGCAGTTCTTC CASSTVSGRDNEQFF
NA TRBJ2-6 TRBD2 TRBV27 TGTGCCAGCAGTTTAGTAGCGGGAGGGTTCTCTGGGGCCAACGTCCTGACTTTC CASSLVAGGFSGANVLTF
once TRBJ1-4 NA TRBV4-1 TGCGCCAGCAGCCAATTTGCCAGGGTGTGGGTGGGAAAACTGTTTTTT CASSQFARVWVGKLFF
NA TRBJ1-2 NA TRBV5-1 TGCGCCAGCACGGGATTAGGCCTCTCTAACTATGGCTACACCTTC CASTGLGLSNYGYTF
NA TRBJ2-7 NA TRBV6-1 TGTGCCAGCGGCCGGTCGGGTACTTCCTACGAGCAGTACTTC CASGRSGTSYEQYF
NA TRBJ2-7 TRBD2 TRBV9 TGTGCCAGCAGCCCCGGACTAGGGTTTGCTGAGCAGTACTTC CASSPGLGFAEQYF